This T cell receptor beta chain was recovered during a study of patients and donors after allogeneic stem cell transplantation. In TCRdb, the RT-PCR reads were re-called with MiXCR into one record per CDR3 protein. The table includes roughly 150,000 distinct CDR3 sequences, 24% detected once. CDR3 length: 16 residues. CDR1 is SGHDT, CDR2 YYEEEE, per germline. With V trimmed by 4 bases and J by 7 bases, 10 bases remained unmatched. The receptor's source is a human donor who was either an allogeneic HSCT recipient or a stem cell or donor lymphocyte infusion donor (not recorded which). It is not recorded whose cells these are; they may come from a transplant donor. The chain uses TRBV5-6 and TRBJ1-6, with 8 bases lining up with TRBD1. Specimen: blood, either unsorted or a sorted T cell fraction (not recorded which). The CDR3 loop is CASSPLGGQGNSPLHF. DNA of the CDR3: TGTGCCAGCAGCCCCCTAGGAGGACAGGGAAATTCACCCCTCCACTTT.